This is a list of T cell receptor beta chains from one sample in a study of CD8 T cells in ankylosing spondylitis. Each CDR3 protein is one row after TCRdb ran MiXCR on the 5' RACE reads. The top ten hold roughly 8% of the sample, which has 250,000 to 300,000 distinct CDR3 sequences, over 15% seen once. Sequencing was done on a sample of blood, either unsorted or a sorted T cell fraction (not recorded which). The receptors were sampled from a male donor with ankylosing spondylitis or in good health (not recorded which). Each CDR3 is given with its conserved first and last residue. A D gene is named only where the DNA matches it firmly. Clone size is shown for a subset of rows, as once, few, many or a class of expanded clone.

v_gene	abundance	j_gene	d_gene	CDR3aa	CDR3nt
TRBV29-1	few	TRBJ2-3	NA	CSVEFLASRTDTQYF	TGCAGCGTTGAGTTCCTAGCGAGTAGAACAGATACGCAGTATTTT
TRBV5-1	many	TRBJ1-6	NA	CASSFQEYNSPLHF	TGCGCCAGCAGCTTTCAGGAATATAATTCACCCCTCCACTTT
TRBV6-5	NA	TRBJ2-1	TRBD2	CASSYPRASGRANEQFF	TGTGCCAGCAGTTACCCGAGGGCTAGCGGGAGGGCCAATGAGCAGTTCTTC
TRBV10-3	few	TRBJ1-5	TRBD1	CAISAGGPNQPQHF	TGTGCCATCAGTGCAGGGGGCCCCAATCAGCCCCAGCATTTT
TRBV28	NA	TRBJ2-3	TRBD1	CASQARGRGYGNTQYF	TGTGCCAGCCAGGCGCGAGGCAGGGGGTATGGGAATACGCAGTATTTT
TRBV2	many	TRBJ1-6	NA	CASSVFRKSDSPLHF	TGTGCCAGCAGTGTCTTTAGGAAATCGGATTCACCCCTCCACTTT
TRBV3-1	few	TRBJ2-2	TRBD1	CASSHGQGHGELFF	TGTGCCAGCAGCCACGGACAGGGCCACGGGGAGCTGTTTTTT
TRBV28	NA	TRBJ2-3	TRBD2	CASSPPYGIAGDDTQYF	TGTGCCAGCAGTCCCCCTTATGGAATAGCGGGAGATGATACGCAGTATTTT
TRBV11-2	once	TRBJ2-1	TRBD2	CASSLDSAGGGNEQFF	TGTGCCAGCAGCTTAGATTCAGCGGGAGGTGGTAATGAGCAGTTCTTC
TRBV20-1	few	TRBJ2-1	NA	CSARVGVIDNEQFF	TGCAGTGCTAGGGTGGGCGTCATTGACAATGAGCAGTTCTTC
TRBV18	NA	TRBJ2-5	NA	CASSPPVSVPQYF	TGTGCCAGCTCACCACCGGTGTCAGTGCCCCAGTACTTC
TRBV6-1	NA	TRBJ1-2	TRBD1	CASSGVTGTYGYTF	TGTGCCAGCAGTGGAGTGACAGGGACCTATGGCTACACCTTC
TRBV5-5	few	TRBJ1-1	NA	CASSQIPRVGNTEAFF	TGTGCCAGCAGCCAAATACCTAGGGTAGGGAACACTGAAGCTTTCTTT
TRBV28	many	TRBJ1-1	NA	CASSLVTRGRGVNTEAFF	TGTGCCAGCAGTTTAGTTACCCGGGGGCGCGGGGTGAACACTGAAGCTTTCTTT
TRBV20-1	NA	TRBJ2-3	TRBD1	CSARGQGGLIDTQYF	TGCAGTGCTAGAGGACAGGGTGGTTTGATCGATACGCAGTATTTT
TRBV5-1	NA	TRBJ2-1	TRBD2	CASSSQMTSGDHNEQFF	TGCGCCAGCAGCTCCCAGATGACTAGCGGGGATCACAATGAGCAGTTCTTC
TRBV30	NA	TRBJ1-5	NA	CAWSPAGQPQHF	TGTGCCTGGAGCCCCGCGGGTCAGCCCCAGCATTTT
TRBV4-1	NA	TRBJ2-1	NA	CASSQDPLGAYNEQFF	TGTGCCAGCAGCCAAGATCCGCTAGGGGCCTACAATGAGCAGTTCTTC
TRBV21-1	few	TRBJ1-1	NA	CASSKGETENTEAFF	TGTGCCAGCAGCAAAGGCGAGACAGAGAACACTGAAGCTTTCTTT
TRBV12-3/TRBV12-4	NA	TRBJ2-5	TRBD1	CASTKDRGPGGTQYF	TGTGCCAGCACCAAAGACAGGGGGCCTGGGGGGACCCAGTACTTC
TRBV28	few	TRBJ2-3	TRBD2	CASTPGTSVDTQYF	TGTGCCAGCACCCCAGGGACTAGCGTAGATACGCAGTATTTT
TRBV7-2	NA	TRBJ1-4	NA	CASSFGLTNEKLVF	TGTGCCAGCAGCTTCGGTCTAACTAATGAAAAACTGGTTTTT
TRBV15	many	TRBJ2-1	NA	CATSTKRYNEQFF	TGTGCCACCAGCACCAAGAGGTACAATGAGCAGTTCTTC
TRBV5-1	NA	TRBJ2-3	NA	CASSLYGGGDATDTQYF	TGCGCCAGCAGCTTGTATGGTGGAGGAGATGCCACAGATACGCAGTATTTT
TRBV10-3	few	TRBJ1-5	TRBD1	CAIRDRDNQPQHF	TGTGCCATCAGGGACAGGGACAATCAGCCCCAGCATTTT
TRBV6-1	many	TRBJ2-2	NA	CASSSGTHNTGELFF	TGTGCCAGCAGCTCCGGGACACATAACACCGGGGAGCTGTTTTTT
TRBV29-1	few	TRBJ2-1	NA	CSVSQSAEQFF	TGCAGCGTTTCTCAATCAGCGGAGCAGTTCTTC
TRBV4-2	few	TRBJ2-2	TRBD2	CASSQGPVGLAGNTGELFF	TGTGCCAGCAGCCAAGGGCCCGTTGGACTAGCGGGAAACACCGGGGAGCTGTTTTTT
TRBV27	many	TRBJ1-4	NA	CASSLTGRNEKLFF	TGTGCCAGCAGTTTGACAGGCCGTAATGAAAAACTGTTTTTT
TRBV7-2	NA	TRBJ1-1	NA	CASSLDYRAFF	TGTGCCAGCAGCTTGGATTATAGAGCTTTCTTT
TRBV9	NA	TRBJ2-2	NA	CASSVAGPGELFF	TGTGCCAGCAGCGTAGCAGGGCCCGGGGAGCTGTTTTTT
TRBV30	NA	TRBJ1-4	NA	CAWTRRNEKLFF	TGTGCCTGGACCCGGAGAAATGAAAAACTGTTTTTT
TRBV27	many	TRBJ1-2	NA	CASSLSHRDYYGYTF	TGTGCCAGCAGTTTATCCCACAGGGATTATTATGGCTACACCTTC
TRBV19	few	TRBJ2-1	NA	CASRQGVEQFF	TGTGCCAGTAGACAAGGGGTTGAGCAGTTCTTC
TRBV5-1	NA	TRBJ2-5	TRBD2	CASSLALAGGQETQYF	TGCGCCAGCAGCTTGGCCCTAGCGGGGGGCCAAGAGACCCAGTACTTC
TRBV20-1	NA	TRBJ1-2	TRBD1	CSANGQGADSNYGYTF	TGCAGTGCCAACGGACAGGGCGCGGATTCTAACTATGGCTACACCTTC
TRBV27	NA	TRBJ2-3	TRBD2	CASSKIRAGGADTQYF	TGTGCCAGCAGTAAGATCCGAGCGGGAGGGGCGGATACGCAGTATTTT
TRBV15	NA	TRBJ2-3	TRBD2	CATSSRLAGRTDTQYF	TGTGCCACCAGCAGCAGACTAGCGGGCCGCACAGATACGCAGTATTTT
TRBV10-3	NA	TRBJ2-1	TRBD2	CAAALAGGLSPLF	TGTGCCGCTGCGCTAGCGGGAGGCCTATCTCCACTCTTC
TRBV9	NA	TRBJ2-2	NA	CASSVRDDSANTGELFF	TGTGCCAGCAGCGTCCGAGATGACAGTGCGAACACCGGGGAGCTGTTTTTT
TRBV5-1	few	TRBJ2-3	TRBD2	CASSLLLAGGPSTDTQYF	TGCGCCAGCAGCTTGCTCCTAGCGGGGGGCCCTAGCACAGATACGCAGTATTTT
TRBV5-1	few	TRBJ1-2	NA	CASSSGARGYTF	TGCGCCAGCAGCTCCGGTGCCCGTGGCTACACCTTC
TRBV4-1	few	TRBJ2-2	NA	CASSLARTNTGELFF	TGCGCCAGCAGCCTGGCGCGCACGAACACCGGGGAGCTGTTTTTT
TRBV5-1	NA	TRBJ1-6	NA	CASSIEYGNSPLHF	TGCGCCAGCAGCATCGAGTATGGAAATTCACCCCTCCACTTT
TRBV19	NA	TRBJ2-6	NA	CASTAGPGRSGANVLTF	TGTGCCAGTACTGCCGGTCCCGGGCGCTCTGGGGCCAACGTCCTGACTTTC
TRBV7-7	few	TRBJ2-5	TRBD1	CASSVGQYQETQYF	TGTGCTAGCAGCGTGGGACAGTACCAAGAGACCCAGTACTTC
TRBV29-1	few	TRBJ2-1	TRBD1	CSVGDRLWNEQFF	TGCAGCGTTGGGGACAGACTCTGGAATGAGCAGTTCTTC
TRBV9	few	TRBJ1-1	TRBD1	CASSVARTGSTEAFF	TGTGCCAGCAGCGTAGCTAGGACAGGGTCCACTGAAGCTTTCTTT
TRBV7-9	many	TRBJ2-1	TRBD2	CASSTRGGREQFF	TGTGCCAGCAGCACGCGGGGGGGCCGTGAGCAGTTCTTC
TRBV28	once	TRBJ2-1	NA	CASHKYNEQFF	TGTGCCAGCCATAAGTACAATGAGCAGTTCTTC
TRBV5-1	NA	TRBJ1-2	TRBD1	CASSLVAGQGFGYTF	TGCGCCAGCAGCTTGGTCGCGGGACAGGGGTTCGGCTACACCTTC
TRBV15	NA	TRBJ1-1	NA	CATSRDPGTEAFF	TGTGCCACCAGCAGAGATCCGGGCACTGAAGCTTTCTTT
TRBV7-8	NA	TRBJ2-3	NA	CASSQRRTSTDTQYF	TGTGCCAGCAGCCAGCGGAGAACTAGCACAGATACGCAGTATTTT
TRBV7-2	few	TRBJ1-2	NA	CASSLEWAGYTF	TGTGCCAGCAGCTTAGAATGGGCCGGCTACACCTTC
TRBV4-2	many	TRBJ2-3	NA	CASSPEGPGSTDTQYF	TGTGCCAGCAGCCCTGAGGGCCCTGGGAGCACAGATACGCAGTATTTT
TRBV20-1	few	TRBJ1-1	NA	CSAPGGNTEAFF	TGCAGTGCCCCGGGAGGGAACACTGAAGCTTTCTTT
TRBV20-1	NA	TRBJ2-1	TRBD2	CSARDYSGGRLYNEQFF	TGCAGTGCTAGAGATTATAGCGGGGGGCGATTATACAATGAGCAGTTCTTC
TRBV6-5	NA	TRBJ1-6	NA	CASSYVTLGSNSPLHF	TGTGCCAGCAGTTACGTCACATTAGGTTCAAATTCACCCCTCCACTTT
TRBV20-1	NA	TRBJ2-1	TRBD2	CSAGRTSQFF	TGCAGTGCCGGACGGACTAGCCAGTTCTTC
TRBV12-3/TRBV12-4	few	TRBJ2-1	TRBD2	CASRLGLAGAHNEQFF	TGTGCCAGCAGATTAGGACTAGCGGGAGCACACAATGAGCAGTTCTTC